This is a list of T cell receptor beta chains from one sample in a study of beta chain features in type 1 diabetes. Clones were sequenced by immunoSEQ multiplex PCR, and TCRdb holds only the in-frame ones, with some missing. The sample records around 300,000 clones, under 8.5% being singletons. The specimen sequenced was central memory CD4+ T cells from blood. These TCRs come from a woman between 18 and 29 years old in good health. Both conserved end residues are part of each CDR3. Some rows mark clone size as missing; the rest say once, few, many or name a class of expanded clone.

v_call,clone_size,cdr3_aa
TRBV28,few,CASGMEGPYGYTF
TRBV7-3,few,CASSPRQGSSYNEQFF
TRBV18,few,CASSPPVIKTQYF
TRBV18,-,CASSPAGQGRRNQPQHF
TRBV5-6,few,CASSRLAFSRQPQHF
TRBV5-1,few,CASSLADSPLHF
TRBV2,few,CASSRLAKNIQYF
TRBV6-5,few,CASSSWNEKLFF
TRBV7-2,many,CASRLTPGQGEKLFF
TRBV19,few,CASSIVGQGIDQPQHF
TRBV7-6,few,CASSLQHTGELFF
TRBV6-5,-,CASSRRQGMSYGYTF
TRBV6-1,few,CASSDTTGPQETQYF
TRBV2,few,CASAAQGPASWSQHF
TRBV18,-,CASSLLQDGYGYTF
TRBV5-4,many,CASSPRNPGSNTGELFF
TRBV4-2,-,CASSQEQGLNTGELFF
TRBV27,-,CASAKRDGPYEQYF
TRBV11-2,-,CASSYRTANYGYTF
TRBV29-1,few,CSVVSSSQETQYF
TRBV27,many,CASSPHREGYGYTF
TRBV7-2,-,CASSFHGARNEQFF
TRBV7-8,few,CASSSGLARTQYF
TRBV15,-,CATSRDRTSGANVLTF
TRBV4-3,-,CASSQVRQGGNEQFF